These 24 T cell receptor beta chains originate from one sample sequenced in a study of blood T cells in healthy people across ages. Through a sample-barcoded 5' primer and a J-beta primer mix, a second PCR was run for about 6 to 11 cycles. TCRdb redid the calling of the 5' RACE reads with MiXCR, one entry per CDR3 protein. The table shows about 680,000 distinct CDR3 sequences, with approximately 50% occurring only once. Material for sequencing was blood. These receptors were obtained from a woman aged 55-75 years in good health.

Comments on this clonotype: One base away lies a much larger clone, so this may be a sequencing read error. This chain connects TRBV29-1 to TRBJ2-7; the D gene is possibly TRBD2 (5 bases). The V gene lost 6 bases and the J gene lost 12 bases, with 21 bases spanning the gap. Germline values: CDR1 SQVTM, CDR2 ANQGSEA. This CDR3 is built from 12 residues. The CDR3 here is CSVRVFGETRYF. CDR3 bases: TGCAGCGTGAGGGTTTTTGGAGAGACCCGGTACTTC.

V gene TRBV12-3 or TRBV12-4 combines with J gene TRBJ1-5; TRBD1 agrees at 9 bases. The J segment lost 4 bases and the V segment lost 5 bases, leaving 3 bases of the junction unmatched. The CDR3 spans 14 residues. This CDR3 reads CASSAGTGNQPQHF. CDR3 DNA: TGTGCCAGCAGTGCCGGGACAGGGAATCAGCCCCAGCATTTT.

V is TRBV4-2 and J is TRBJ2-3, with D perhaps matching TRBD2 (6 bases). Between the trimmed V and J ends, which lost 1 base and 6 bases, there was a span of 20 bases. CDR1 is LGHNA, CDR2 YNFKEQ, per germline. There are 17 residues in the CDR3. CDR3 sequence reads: CASSQALDSGGRDTQYF. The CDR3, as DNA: TGTGCCAGCAGCCAAGCCCTAGATAGCGGTGGGAGGGATACGCAGTATTTT.

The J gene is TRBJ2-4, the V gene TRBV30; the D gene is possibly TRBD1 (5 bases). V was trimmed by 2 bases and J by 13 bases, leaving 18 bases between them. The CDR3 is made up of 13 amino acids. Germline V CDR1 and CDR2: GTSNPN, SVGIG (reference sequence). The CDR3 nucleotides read TGTGCCTGGAGTCGAGACAGAATTTCTGAGCAGTACTTC. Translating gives CAWSRDRISEQYF.

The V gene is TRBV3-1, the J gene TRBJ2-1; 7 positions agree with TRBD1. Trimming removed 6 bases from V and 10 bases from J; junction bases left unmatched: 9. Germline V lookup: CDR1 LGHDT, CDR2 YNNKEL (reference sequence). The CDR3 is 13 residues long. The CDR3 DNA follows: TGTGCCAGCAGGCATACAGGGGCAGGGGAGCAGTTCTTC. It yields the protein CASRHTGAGEQFF.

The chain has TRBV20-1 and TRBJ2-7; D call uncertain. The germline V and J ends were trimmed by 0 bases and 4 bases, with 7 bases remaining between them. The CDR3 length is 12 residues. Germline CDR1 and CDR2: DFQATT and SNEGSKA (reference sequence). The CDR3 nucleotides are TGCAGTGCTAGAGATATAGGATACGAGCAGTACTTC. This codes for CSARDIGYEQYF.

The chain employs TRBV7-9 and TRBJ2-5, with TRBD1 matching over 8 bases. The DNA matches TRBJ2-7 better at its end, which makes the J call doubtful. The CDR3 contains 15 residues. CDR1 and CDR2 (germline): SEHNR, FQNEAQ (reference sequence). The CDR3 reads CASMALGPGQGEQYF. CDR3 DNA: TGTGCCAGCATGGCGCTGGGCCCTGGACAGGGCGAGCAGTACTTC.

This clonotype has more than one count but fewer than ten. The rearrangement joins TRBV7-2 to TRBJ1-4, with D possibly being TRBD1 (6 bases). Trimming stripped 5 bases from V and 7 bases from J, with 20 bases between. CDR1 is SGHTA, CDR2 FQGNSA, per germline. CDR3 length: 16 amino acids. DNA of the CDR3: TGTGCCAGCAGCCGCTACTCGACAGGTTTGGGTGAAAAACTGTTTTTT. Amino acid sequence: CASSRYSTGLGEKLFF.

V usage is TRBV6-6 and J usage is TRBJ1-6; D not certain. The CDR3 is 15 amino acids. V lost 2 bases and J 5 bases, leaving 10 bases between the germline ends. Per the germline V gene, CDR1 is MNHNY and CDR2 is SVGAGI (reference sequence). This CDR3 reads CASSYEGGHNSPLHF. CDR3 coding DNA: TGTGCCAGCAGTTACGAGGGCGGTCATAATTCACCCCTCCACTTT.

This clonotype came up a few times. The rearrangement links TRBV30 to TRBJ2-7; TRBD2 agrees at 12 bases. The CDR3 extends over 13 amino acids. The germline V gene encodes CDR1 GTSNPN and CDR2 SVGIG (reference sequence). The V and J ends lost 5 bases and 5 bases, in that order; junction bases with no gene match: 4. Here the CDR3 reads CAWRLAGVNEQYF. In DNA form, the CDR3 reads TGTGCCTGGCGACTAGCGGGAGTAAACGAGCAGTACTTC.

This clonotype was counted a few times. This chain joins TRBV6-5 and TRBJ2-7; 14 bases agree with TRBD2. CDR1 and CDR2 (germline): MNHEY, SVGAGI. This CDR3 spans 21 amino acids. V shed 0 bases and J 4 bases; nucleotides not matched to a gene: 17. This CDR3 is CASSYSGLAGDLFDGAYEQYF. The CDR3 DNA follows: TGTGCCAGCAGTTACTCGGGACTAGCGGGAGATCTGTTCGATGGAGCATACGAGCAGTACTTC.

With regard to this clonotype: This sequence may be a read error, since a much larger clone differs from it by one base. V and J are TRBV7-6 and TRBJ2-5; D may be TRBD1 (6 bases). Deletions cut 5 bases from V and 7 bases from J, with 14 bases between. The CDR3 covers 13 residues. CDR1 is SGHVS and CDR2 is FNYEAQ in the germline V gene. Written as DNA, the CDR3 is TGTGCCAGCAGCCGACAGGAAAGGGGGACCCAGTACTTC. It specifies CASSRQERGTQYF.

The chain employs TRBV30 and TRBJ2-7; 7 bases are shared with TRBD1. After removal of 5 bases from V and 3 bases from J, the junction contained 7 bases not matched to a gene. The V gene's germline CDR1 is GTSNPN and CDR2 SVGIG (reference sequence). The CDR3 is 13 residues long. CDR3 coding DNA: TGTGCCTGGGACCCCGGGACAGTCTACGAGCAGTACTTC. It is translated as CAWDPGTVYEQYF.

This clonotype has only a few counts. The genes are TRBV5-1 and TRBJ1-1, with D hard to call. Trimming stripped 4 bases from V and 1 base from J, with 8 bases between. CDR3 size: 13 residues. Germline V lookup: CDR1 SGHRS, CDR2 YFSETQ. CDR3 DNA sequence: TGCGCCAGCAGCGGGAGACAGAACACTGAAGCTTTCTTT. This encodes CASSGRQNTEAFF.

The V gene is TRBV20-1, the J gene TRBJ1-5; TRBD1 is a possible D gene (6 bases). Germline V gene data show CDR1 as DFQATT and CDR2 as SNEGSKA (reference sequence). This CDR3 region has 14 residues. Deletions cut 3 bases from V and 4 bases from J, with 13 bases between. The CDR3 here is CSARPDSRNQPQHF. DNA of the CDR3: TGCAGTGCTAGGCCGGACAGCCGGAATCAGCCCCAGCATTTT.

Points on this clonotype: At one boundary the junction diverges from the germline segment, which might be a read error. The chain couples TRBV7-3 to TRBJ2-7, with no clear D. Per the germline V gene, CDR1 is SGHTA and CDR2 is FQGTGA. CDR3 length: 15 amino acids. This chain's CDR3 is CASSSPPHRSYERYF. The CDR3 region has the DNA TGTGCCAGCAGCTCCCCCCCGCACAGATCCTACGAGCGGTACTTC.

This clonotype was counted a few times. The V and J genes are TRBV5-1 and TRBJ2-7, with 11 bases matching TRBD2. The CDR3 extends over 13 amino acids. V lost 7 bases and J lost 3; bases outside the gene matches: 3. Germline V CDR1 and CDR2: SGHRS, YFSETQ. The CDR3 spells CASHSGRDYEQYF. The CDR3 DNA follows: TGCGCCAGCCATAGCGGGAGGGACTACGAGCAGTACTTC.

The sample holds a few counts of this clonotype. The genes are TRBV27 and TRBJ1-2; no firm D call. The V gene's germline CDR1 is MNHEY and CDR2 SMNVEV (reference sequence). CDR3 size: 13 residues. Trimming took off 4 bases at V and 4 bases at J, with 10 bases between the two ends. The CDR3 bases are TGTGCCAGCAGTTCGACCAAAACCTATGGCTACACCTTC. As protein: CASSSTKTYGYTF.

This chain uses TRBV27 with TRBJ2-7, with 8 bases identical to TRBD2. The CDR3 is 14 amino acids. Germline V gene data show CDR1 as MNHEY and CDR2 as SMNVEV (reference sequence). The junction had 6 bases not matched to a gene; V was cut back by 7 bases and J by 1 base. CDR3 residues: CASTAGGPSYEQYF. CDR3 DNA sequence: TGTGCCAGCACTGCGGGAGGCCCTTCCTACGAGCAGTACTTC.

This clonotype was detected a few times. The CDR3 region is CSARGQGAWQFF. The CDR3 nucleotides are TGCAGTGCTAGAGGGCAGGGGGCTTGGCAGTTCTTC. The J gene is TRBJ2-1, the V gene TRBV20-1; 8 bases align to TRBD1. Germline assignment: CDR1 DFQATT and CDR2 SNEGSKA (reference sequence). J lost 12 bases, V lost 1 base, and 5 bases had no gene match. CDR3 size: 12 residues.

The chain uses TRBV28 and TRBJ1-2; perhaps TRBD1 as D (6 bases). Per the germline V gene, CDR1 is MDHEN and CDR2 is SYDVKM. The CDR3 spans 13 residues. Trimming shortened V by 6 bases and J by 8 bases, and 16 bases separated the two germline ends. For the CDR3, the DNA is TGTGCCAGCAGAGATACAGGGTCTCACGGCTACACCTTC. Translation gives CASRDTGSHGYTF.

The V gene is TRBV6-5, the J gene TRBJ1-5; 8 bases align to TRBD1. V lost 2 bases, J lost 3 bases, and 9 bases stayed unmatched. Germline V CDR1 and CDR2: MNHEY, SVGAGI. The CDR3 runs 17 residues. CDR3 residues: CASSYDPLTGVNQPQHF. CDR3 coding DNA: TGTGCCAGCAGTTACGACCCGCTGACAGGGGTCAATCAGCCCCAGCATTTT.

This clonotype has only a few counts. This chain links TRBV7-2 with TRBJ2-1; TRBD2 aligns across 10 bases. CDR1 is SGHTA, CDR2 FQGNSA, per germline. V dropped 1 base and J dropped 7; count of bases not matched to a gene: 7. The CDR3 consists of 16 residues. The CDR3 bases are TGTGCCAGCAGCTTAGAGGGGTCTAGCGGGAGAAATGAGCAGTTCTTC. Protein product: CASSLEGSSGRNEQFF.

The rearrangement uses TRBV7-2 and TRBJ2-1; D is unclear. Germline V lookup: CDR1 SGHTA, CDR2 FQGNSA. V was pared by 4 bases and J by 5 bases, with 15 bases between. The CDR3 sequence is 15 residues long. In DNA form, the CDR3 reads TGTGCCAGCAGCTCTTACGGGCCCATTCACAATGAGCAGTTCTTC. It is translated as CASSSYGPIHNEQFF.